The entry below gives a single T cell receptor beta chain sequence along with its context. These data belong to a study of shared clonotypes between healthy human individuals. Libraries were prepared by immunoSEQ multiplex PCR; TCRdb keeps only in-frame clonotypes and omits some of them. The repertoire holds some 480,000 clones, with roughly 85% as singletons. The CDR3 totals 13 residues. Looked up from germline, CDR1 is LNHDA and CDR2 is SQIVND (reference sequence). V lost 4 bases to trimming and J lost 4 bases; unmatched junction nucleotides: 2. The clonotype originates from a middle-aged woman in good health. Some clones in this sample may be carry-over from other donors' samples. Sequences were obtained from PBMCs. The chain employs TRBV19 and TRBJ2-7; 9 positions match TRBD2. The CDR3 here is CASSSLAGYEQYF. CDR3 in DNA: TGTGCCAGTAGTAGCCTAGCGGGGTACGAGCAGTACTTC.